The 32 T cell receptor beta chains given below trace back to one sample, sequenced in a study of blood T cell repertoires in COVID-19. Some clones are missing from TCRdb's copy, which holds only in-frame ones; the method was immunoSEQ multiplex PCR. Of fewer than 85,000 clones listed, approximately 80% were seen once; the top ten hold 2% to 2.5%. Sequenced: peripheral blood. The receptors originated from a man in his 70s with COVID-19, enrolled during active disease.

This clone has only a few counts. The DNA for the CDR3 is TGCGCCAGCAGCTCACAGGGATACGGCTATGGCTACACCTTC. Its translation is CASSSQGYGYGYTF. The gene calls are TRBV5-1 and TRBJ1-2; D may be TRBD1 (6 bases). This CDR3 has 14 residues. Trimming stripped 3 bases from V and 4 bases from J, with 13 bases between. Per the germline V gene, CDR1 is SGHRS and CDR2 is YFSETQ.

The sample holds one count of this clone. The V gene is TRBV6-2 or TRBV6-3, the J gene TRBJ1-1, with 8 bases identical to TRBD1. This CDR3 has 15 residues. Germline V gene data show CDR1 as MNHEY and CDR2 as SVGEGT. V was pared by 4 bases and J by 7 bases, with 11 bases of the junction left unmatched. The CDR3 reads CASSLLGQGVGEAFF. The CDR3 nucleotides are TGTGCCAGCAGTTTATTAGGACAGGGCGTTGGTGAAGCTTTCTTT.

V usage is TRBV25-1 and J usage is TRBJ2-1, with D possibly being TRBD1 (5 bases). The CDR3 length is 14 residues. Per the germline V gene, CDR1 is MGHDK and CDR2 is SYGVNS. Trimming shortened V by 4 bases and J by 8 bases, and 15 bases separated the two germline ends. The CDR3 reads CASSGVAGRDEQFF. The CDR3 DNA follows: TGTGCCAGCAGTGGGGTAGCAGGCAGGGATGAGCAGTTCTTC.

V gene TRBV27 combines with J gene TRBJ2-2; unclear D gene. Germline values: CDR1 MNHEY, CDR2 SMNVEV (reference sequence). V lost 3 bases to trimming and J lost 7 bases, with 3 bases between them. This CDR3 spans 11 amino acids. CDR3: CASSFFGELFF. CDR3 sequence (DNA): TGTGCCAGCAGTTTCTTCGGGGAGCTGTTTTTT.

Comment on this clone: A much larger clone is a single base away; this may be a read error. This chain joins TRBV30 and TRBJ2-2; 10 nucleotides agree with TRBD1. Germline CDR1 reads GTSNPN; CDR2 reads SVGIG (reference sequence). The CDR3 contains 14 residues. Here the CDR3 DNA reads TGTGCCTGCCCGGGACAGGGGAACACCGGGAAGCTGTTTTTT. It yields the protein CACPGQGNTGKLFF.

This chain uses TRBV23-1 with TRBJ1-5, with no clear D. TRBV23-1 is filed as an ORF, its function uncertain. V was pared by 3 bases and J by 7 bases, with 13 bases between. The CDR3 is 14 amino acids. The DNA of the CDR3 is TGCGCCAGCAGTCACGCCACCGTGAGCCAGCCCCAGCATTTT. It codes for CASSHATVSQPQHF.

The chain carries TRBV27 and TRBJ2-1, with D maybe TRBD2 (6 bases). Germline loops: CDR1 MNHEY, CDR2 SMNVEV (reference sequence). The V gene lost 6 bases and the J gene lost 2 bases, with 14 bases spanning the gap. This CDR3 is 15 amino acids long. CDR3: CASSMAGFPYNEQFF. CDR3 in DNA: TGTGCCAGCAGCATGGCGGGGTTTCCCTACAATGAGCAGTTCTTC.

This clone came up a few times. The V call is TRBV12-3 or TRBV12-4, the J call TRBJ2-7; 9 nucleotides agree with TRBD1. The length of the CDR3 is 13 residues. V lost 6 bases, J lost 4 bases, and 4 bases stayed unmatched. The CDR3 is CASSLGQGYEQYF. In DNA form, the CDR3 reads TGTGCCAGCAGCCTGGGACAGGGTTACGAGCAGTACTTC.

The chain uses TRBV7-2 and TRBJ2-5; 16 nucleotides match TRBD2. The CDR3 is 16 residues long. Germline CDR1 reads SGHTA; CDR2 reads FQGNSA. The J segment lost 5 bases and the V segment lost 11 bases, leaving 11 bases of the junction unmatched. The CDR3 is CASRKGLAGGRETQYF. CDR3 bases: TGTGCCTCAAGAAAGGGACTAGCGGGAGGGAGGGAGACCCAGTACTTC.

The rearrangement joins TRBV29-1 to TRBJ2-7; 7 bases are a match to TRBD2. Trimming took 7 bases from V and 2 from J; bases not matched to a gene: 5. This CDR3 is 12 amino acids long. CDR1 is SQVTM and CDR2 is ANQGSEA in the germline V gene. The CDR3 nucleotides read TGCAGCGCCAAAGCGGGAACCTACGAGCAGTACTTC. Protein sequence: CSAKAGTYEQYF.

This clone was observed once. CDR3 residues: CSVEELTGPQETQYF. For the CDR3, the DNA is TGCAGCGTTGAAGAGTTGACAGGGCCCCAAGAGACCCAGTACTTC. J is TRBJ2-5 and V is TRBV29-1, with TRBD1 matching 7 bases. CDR1 is SQVTM, CDR2 ANQGSEA, per germline. With V trimmed by 0 bases and J by 1 base, 5 bases remained unmatched. The CDR3 has 15 residues.

The chain uses TRBV27 and TRBJ1-4; no definite D call. The CDR3 has 16 amino acids. In germline, CDR1 is MNHEY, CDR2 SMNVEV (reference sequence). Trimming took off 1 base at V and 4 bases at J, with 13 bases between the two ends. The CDR3: CASSLLSGLGNEKLFF. The CDR3, as DNA: TGTGCCAGCAGTTTATTGTCTGGGCTGGGTAATGAAAAACTGTTTTTT.

This chain connects TRBV2 to TRBJ1-2, with TRBD1 matching 11 bases. The CDR3 consists of 15 residues. CDR1 and CDR2 from the germline V gene are SNHLY and FYNNEI. V lost 5 bases and J lost 8; bases outside the gene matches: 10. The CDR3 DNA follows: TGTGCCAGCAGTTTCTACCGGGACAGGGGGATCGGCTACACCTTC. Residues: CASSFYRDRGIGYTF.

The chain is built from TRBV29-1 and TRBJ2-5; D is undetermined. The CDR3 has 12 amino acids. V lost 6 bases to trimming and J lost 5 bases, with 13 bases between them. CDR1 is SQVTM and CDR2 is ANQGSEA in the germline V gene. This chain's CDR3 is CSVPRAGETQYF. As DNA, the CDR3 is TGCAGCGTGCCTAGAGCTGGGGAGACCCAGTACTTC.

The J gene is TRBJ2-2, the V gene TRBV7-8, with 8 bases fitting TRBD2. The CDR3 is 15 residues long. Per germline, CDR1 SGHVS and CDR2 FQNEAQ. Trimming removed 1 base from V and 4 bases from J; junction bases left unmatched: 2. CDR3: CASSLEREPTGELFF. The CDR3, as DNA: TGTGCCAGCAGCTTAGAGCGGGAGCCCACCGGGGAGCTGTTTTTT.

V and J are TRBV6-1 and TRBJ1-5; D ambiguous. CDR1 is MNHNS and CDR2 is SASEGT in the germline V gene. V lost 3 bases to trimming and J lost 6 bases, with 6 bases between them. CDR3 length: 12 amino acids. CDR3 amino acids: CASSDRFQPQHF. The CDR3 coding sequence is TGTGCCAGCAGTGACAGATTTCAGCCCCAGCATTTT.

The chain couples TRBV5-6 to TRBJ1-2; D unclear. Germline V lookup: CDR1 SGHDT, CDR2 YYEEEE. V was trimmed by 4 bases and J by 2 bases, leaving 15 bases between them. This CDR3 contains 15 residues. The CDR3 region has the DNA TGTGCCAGCAGCCGGGGTGTTACAGTCAACTATGGCTACACCTTC. Translating it yields CASSRGVTVNYGYTF.

The rearrangement uses TRBV18 and TRBJ1-6; no reliable D call. Trimming left V 3 bases short and J 11 bases short, with 8 bases between. The CDR3 loop spans 12 amino acids. Per the germline V gene, CDR1 is KGHSH and CDR2 is LQKENI. CDR3 region: CASSPETPPLHF. The CDR3, as DNA: TGTGCCAGCTCACCGGAGACCCCACCCCTCCACTTT. Variable domain in full (rest from reference TRBV18 and TRBJ1-6): NAGVMQNPRHLVRRRGQEARLRCSPMKGHSHVYWYRQLPEEGLKFMVYLQKENIIDESGMPKERFSAEFPKEGPSILRIQQVVRGDSAAYFCASSPETPPLHFGNGTRLTVT.

In its sample, this clone was seen a few times. The chain is built from TRBV6-2 or TRBV6-3 and TRBJ1-1; 10 bases are shared with TRBD1. The junction had 6 bases not matched to a gene; V was cut back by 6 bases and J by 5 bases. Germline CDR1 and CDR2: MNHEY and SVGEGT. The CDR3 length is 14 residues. The CDR3 nucleotides are TGTGCCAGCAGCCGTCGACAGGGGGCAACTGAAGCTTTCTTT. It translates to CASSRRQGATEAFF.

This chain connects TRBV3-1 (or the pseudogene TRBV3-2) to TRBJ2-1, with D perhaps TRBD1 (6 bases). Germline V gene lookup returns CDR1 LGHDT and CDR2 YNNKEL (reference sequence). The CDR3 totals 15 residues. V dropped 6 bases and J dropped 0 bases, with 12 bases sitting between them. CDR3 DNA: TGTGCCAGCAGACAGGGTCGGAGCTCCTACAATGAGCAGTTCTTC. Amino acid sequence: CASRQGRSSYNEQFF.

The chain has TRBV5-4 and TRBJ2-2; 11 bases fit TRBD2. CDR3 length: 16 residues. Trimming at V came to 4 bases and at J to 3 bases, leaving 5 bases not matched to a gene. The germline V gene has CDR1 SGHNT and CDR2 YYREEE (reference sequence). CDR3 in DNA: TGTGCCAGCAGCCGTGGGACTAGCGGCGACACCGGGGAGCTGTTTTTT. This translates into CASSRGTSGDTGELFF.

The V gene is TRBV28, the J gene TRBJ2-1; 11 bases match TRBD2. CDR1 is MDHEN, CDR2 SYDVKM, per germline. CDR3 length: 15 amino acids. Germline trimming cut 4 bases from V and 8 bases from J; bases unmatched to any gene: 7. CDR3 sequence (DNA): TGTGCCAGCAGTTCCCGACTAGCGGGAATGGATGAGCAGTTCTTC. This gives the protein CASSSRLAGMDEQFF.

The genes are TRBV6-1 and TRBJ1-6; tentative D call: TRBD1 (5 bases). CDR3 length: 13 residues. Germline-derived CDR1 and CDR2 are MNHNS and SASEGT. Trimming removed 3 bases from V and 5 bases from J, with 5 bases in between. CDR3 nucleotide sequence: TGTGCCAGCAGTGACAGGGATAATTCACCCCTCCACTTT. As protein: CASSDRDNSPLHF.

This clone was seen just once. The chain employs TRBV7-3 and TRBJ1-1; D is perhaps TRBD1 (5 bases). The CDR3 spans 15 residues. The V gene's germline CDR1 is SGHTA and CDR2 FQGTGA. Trimming took 1 base from V and 1 from J, leaving 10 bases between them. This CDR3 is CASSLRGGRNTEAFF. Written as DNA, the CDR3 is TGTGCCAGCAGCTTAAGGGGGGGAAGGAACACTGAAGCTTTCTTT.

The rearrangement joins TRBV28 to TRBJ1-1, with D maybe TRBD1 (6 bases). The CDR3 totals 12 residues. The V end was cut by 4 bases, the J end by 6 bases, with 9 bases between. CDR1 and CDR2 from the germline V gene are MDHEN and SYDVKM. The CDR3, as DNA: TGTGCCAGCAGTTCCTACAGGGCTGAAGCTTTCTTT. Translating gives CASSSYRAEAFF.

This rearrangement joins TRBV9 to TRBJ2-3; TRBD2 is a possible D gene (5 bases). Germline assignment: CDR1 SGDLS and CDR2 YYNGEE. The CDR3 sequence is 17 residues long. V shed 0 bases and J shed 3 bases, with 17 bases lying between them. CDR3 sequence (DNA): TGTGCCAGCAGCGTAGGAAGAGCGGAAAGCGTAACAGATACGCAGTATTTT. Its translation is CASSVGRAESVTDTQYF.

This chain joins TRBV28 and TRBJ2-2; D perhaps matches TRBD2 (6 bases). Germline V CDR1 and CDR2: MDHEN, SYDVKM. With 2 bases removed from V and 5 bases from J, the gap between germline ends came to 9 bases. This CDR3 has 14 amino acids. CDR3 protein: CASSLRGITGELFF. The CDR3, as DNA: TGTGCCAGCAGTTTACGGGGGATTACCGGGGAGCTGTTTTTT.

The V call is TRBV24-1, the J call TRBJ2-7, with TRBD2 as a possible D gene (5 bases). From germline, CDR1 is KGHDR and CDR2 SFDVKD. The CDR3 consists of 16 residues. Trimming took 2 bases from V and 0 from J, leaving 13 bases between them. The CDR3 here is CATSDSGSISSYEQYF. In DNA, the CDR3 is TGTGCCACCAGTGATTCGGGGTCCATTAGCTCCTACGAGCAGTACTTC.

The chain recombines TRBV19 with TRBJ2-1; the D gene is possibly TRBD2 (6 bases). The CDR3 has 13 amino acids. Per germline, CDR1 LNHDA and CDR2 SQIVND (reference sequence). With 6 bases removed from V and 4 bases from J, the gap between germline ends came to 10 bases. The CDR3 sequence: CASSGSSYNEQFF. DNA of the CDR3: TGTGCCAGTAGCGGGAGCTCTTACAATGAGCAGTTCTTC.

The chain uses TRBV7-3 and TRBJ2-1, with D perhaps TRBD2 (5 bases). Trimming cost V 5 bases and J 5 bases, with 16 bases left between them. The CDR3 loop spans 15 amino acids. Germline V gene sequence: CDR1 SGHTA, CDR2 FQGTGA. The CDR3 DNA follows: TGTGCCAGCAGCCGTTCCTTCCAACTAGACAATGAGCAGTTCTTC. Protein sequence: CASSRSFQLDNEQFF.

As DNA, the CDR3 is TGCGCCAGCTTTAAGACAGGACGCAATGAGCAGTTCTTC. Amino acid sequence: CASFKTGRNEQFF. J is TRBJ2-1 and V is TRBV5-1, with D tentatively TRBD1 (6 bases). From germline, CDR1 is SGHRS and CDR2 YFSETQ. CDR3 length: 13 amino acids. V was clipped by 7 bases and J by 6 bases, with 14 bases between them.

The table lists this clone with a count of one. This chain connects TRBV11-3 to TRBJ2-4; unclear D gene. Per the germline V gene, CDR1 is SGHNT and CDR2 is YENEEA. The CDR3 is made up of 13 amino acids. Trimming left V 3 bases short and J 3 bases short, with 6 bases between. As DNA, the CDR3 is TGTGCCAGCAGCTTGTCCTACAAAAACATTCAGTACTTC. Translated: CASSLSYKNIQYF. The variable domain in full, completed from reference TRBV11-3 and TRBJ2-4, reads EAGVVQSPRYKIIEKKQPVAFWCNPISGHNTLYWYLQNLGQGPELLIRYENEEAVDDSQLPKDRFSAERLKGVDSTLKIQPAELGDSAVYLCASSLSYKNIQYFGAGTRLSVL.